A single sample gave rise to the 32 T cell receptor beta chains below, sequenced in a study of tumor-infiltrating lymphocytes in primary liver carcinoma. The input was approximately 500 ng total RNA; TCR beta cDNA was made from it with a constant-region primer. Employing slightly modified ARM-PCR, three nested multiplex PCR rounds were run, and these gave rise to the TCR beta libraries. Running 10 cycles apiece, the first two PCR rounds relied on TRBV1-TRBV30 forward primers together with a C-beta reverse primer. One entry per CDR3 protein, called by TCRdb with MiXCR from the multiplex PCR reads. Among tens of thousands of distinct CDR3 sequences listed, about two thirds were seen once. DNA and RNA were both co-extracted from 20-30 mg of bulk tissue that had not been sorted. The sample taken for sequencing was liver tumor tissue from sampling region 4. Subset defined: tumor region T4, right-lateral pole. These receptors originate from a man aged 40-55 years with primary liver carcinoma and hepatitis B virus infection.

The chain recombines TRBV29-1 with TRBJ2-1; a weak D match, TRBD1 (7 bases). The germline V and J ends were trimmed by 8 bases and 11 bases, with 19 bases remaining between them. The CDR3 covers 12 residues. Germline V lookup: CDR1 SQVTM, CDR2 ANQGSEA. The CDR3 DNA sequence: TGCAGCACCCACCCAGGGGGGAATAAGCAGTTCTTC. Translating it yields CSTHPGGNKQFF.

As for this clonotype: Germline is not matched at one junction end, which may reflect a read error. This sequence joins TRBV10-3 and TRBJ1-5, with D hard to call. The CDR3 has 13 amino acids. CDR1 ENHRY and CDR2 SYGVKD come from the germline V gene. CDR3 protein: CAVSDGENQPQHF. The CDR3 DNA reads TGTGCCGTCAGTGACGGGGAGAATCAGCCCCAGCATTTT.

Notes on this clonotype: The junction and the germline gene differ at one end; a read error may be behind it. The chain carries TRBV6-5 and TRBJ1-2, with TRBD1 as a possible D gene (6 bases). This CDR3 is built from 15 residues. In germline, CDR1 is MNHEY, CDR2 SVGAGI. CDR3 protein: CASGPAAGAIYGYIF. The CDR3 nucleotides are TGTGCCAGCGGTCCTGCCGCAGGGGCCATCTATGGCTACATCTTC.

This clonotype was counted once. The chain joins TRBV5-1 to TRBJ2-1, with D unresolved. Per germline, CDR1 SGHRS and CDR2 YFSETQ. The CDR3 contains 15 residues. V lost 5 bases and J lost 7, with 19 bases in between. CDR3 sequence (DNA): TGCGCCAGCAGTCATACCGGGCTCCATTGGAATGAGCAGTTCTTC. Translated, it gives CASSHTGLHWNEQFF.

In regard to this clonotype: One junction end disagrees with the germline gene, perhaps due to a read error. CDR3 sequence: CASNQETKGRYNEQFF. CDR3 nucleotides: TGCGCCAGCAACCAAGAAACCAAGGGGAGGTACAATGAGCAGTTCTTC. The V and J genes are TRBV4-3 and TRBJ2-1, with a possible D match to TRBD2 (6 bases). Germline V gives CDR1 LGHNA, CDR2 YSLEER. The CDR3 sequence is 16 residues long.

About this clonotype itself: Just one base apart from a much larger clone, this may be a read error. The missing conserved phenylalanine or tryptophan at the end of this CDR3 makes a read error likely. The chain carries TRBV7-9 and TRBJ2-7; D uncertain. V lost 5 bases and J 4 bases, leaving 15 bases between the germline ends. Germline V gene data show CDR1 as SEHNR and CDR2 as FQNEAQ (reference sequence). This CDR3 has 14 amino acids. CDR3 sequence (DNA): TGTGCCAGCAGCACTACGGGCCCCCCATACGAGCAGTACTTA. The encoded protein is CASSTTGPPYEQYL.

This chain links TRBV4-3 with TRBJ2-6; D gene uncertain. Trimming left V 6 bases short and J 0 bases short, with 9 bases between. Per germline, CDR1 LGHNA and CDR2 YSLEER. The CDR3 is made up of 15 amino acids. The chain's CDR3 is CASSDGNSGANVLTF. The CDR3 DNA reads as TGCGCCAGCAGTGACGGAAACTCTGGGGCCAACGTCCTGACTTTC.

The chain couples TRBV4-1 to TRBJ2-1, with a weak D call TRBD2 (6 bases). Deletions cut 9 bases from V and 7 bases from J, with 16 bases between. Germline loops: CDR1 MGHRA, CDR2 YSYEKL. CDR3 size: 13 residues. The DNA of the CDR3 is TGCGCCAGTGGCGGGACTTCAAGAAATGAGCAGTTCTTC. Translated: CASGGTSRNEQFF.

As regards this clonotype: Germline is not matched at one junction end, which may reflect a read error. For the CDR3, the DNA is TGTGCCAGCAATGCCAGGACAGGGGGTCCGGCTGATGCTTTCTTT. This sequence encodes CASNARTGGPADAFF. The chain is built from TRBV11-2 and TRBJ1-1; 10 nucleotides line up with TRBD1. Per the germline V gene, CDR1 is SGHAT and CDR2 is FQNNGV. The CDR3 covers 15 residues.

Remarks on this clonotype: One end of the junction is discordant with germline, which a read error may explain. The chain uses TRBV4-3 and TRBJ2-1; 10 nucleotides agree with TRBD2. The CDR3 sequence is 16 residues long. Germline CDR1 LGHNA, CDR2 YSLEER. As DNA, the CDR3 is TGCGCCAGTAGCCCTGTGGGACTAGCGCTGAACAACGAGCAGTTCTTC. It yields the protein CASSPVGLALNNEQFF.

A note on this clonotype: One end of the junction varies from germline; a read error may be responsible. V usage is TRBV11-2 and J usage is TRBJ2-1, with D perhaps being TRBD1 or TRBD2 (5 bases each). This CDR3 is 15 amino acids long. CDR1 and CDR2 from the germline V gene are SGHAT and FQNNGV. The CDR3 nucleotides read TGTGCCGGCAGCTTAAGTCGGGACCCTTACAATGAGCAGTTCTTC. It encodes CAGSLSRDPYNEQFF. Using reference TRBV11-2 and TRBJ2-1 for the parts outside the CDR3, the full variable domain is EAGVAQSPRYKIIEKRQSVAFWCNPISGHATLYWYQQILGQGPKLLIQFQNNGVVDDSQLPKDRFSAERLKGVDSTLKIQPAKLEDSAVYLCAGSLSRDPYNEQFFGPGTRLTVL.

This clonotype was seen a handful of times. The chain uses TRBV5-5 and TRBJ1-1; D unclear. Germline V CDR1 and CDR2: SGHKS, YYEKEE (reference sequence). The CDR3 covers 11 residues. V lost 5 bases and J 7 bases, leaving 9 bases between the germline ends. CDR3 nucleotides: TGTGCCAGCAGATTGACGGTTGAAGCTTTCTTT. Its translation is CASRLTVEAFF.

Note on this clonotype: Here the CDR3 omits its conserved ending phenylalanine or tryptophan, so a read error is the likely source. The chain combines TRBV10-2 with TRBJ2-7, with a possible D match to TRBD1 (6 bases). CDR1 and CDR2 from the germline V gene are WSHSY and SAAADI. The CDR3 runs 12 residues. The V gene lost 5 bases and the J gene lost 4 bases, with 9 bases spanning the gap. The CDR3 bases are TGCGCCAGCAGTCACAGGGTTTACGAGCAGTACTCC. It codes for CASSHRVYEQYS.

The J gene is TRBJ1-2, the V gene TRBV6-1, with a tentative D call TRBD1 (5 bases). The CDR3 extends over 17 amino acids. From germline, CDR1 is MNHNS and CDR2 SASEGT. With 3 bases removed from V and 8 bases from J, the gap between germline ends came to 25 bases. CDR3 in DNA: TGTGCCAGCAGTGATGCAAGTCCCGGTGGGGCTATACGGGGCTACACCTTC. This translates into CASSDASPGGAIRGYTF.

J is TRBJ1-2 and V is TRBV11-2; D gene unclear. Germline CDR1 SGHAT, CDR2 FQNNGV. The CDR3 runs 16 residues. V was cut by 0 bases and J by 8 bases, with 19 bases left in between. The CDR3 is CASSLDSEAYSRGYTF. CDR3 nucleotide sequence: TGTGCCAGCAGCTTAGATTCGGAAGCCTACTCTCGAGGCTACACCTTC.

In regard to this clonotype: This may arise from a read error, as a much more abundant clone is one base away. The V and J genes are TRBV30 and TRBJ2-5; 8 positions match TRBD1. The CDR3 length is 16 residues. Germline CDR1 and CDR2: GTSNPN and SVGIG (reference sequence). The CDR3 region is CVWSAQNRDRNKTQYF. In DNA form, the CDR3 reads TGTGTCTGGAGTGCCCAGAATCGGGACAGGAACAAGACCCAGTACTTC.

Details on this clonotype: Likely a read error: the CDR3 ends without its conserved phenylalanine or tryptophan. The chain links TRBV2 to TRBJ2-1; D may be TRBD1 (6 bases). CDR1 and CDR2 (germline): SNHLY, FYNNEI. Trimming removed 4 bases from V and 8 bases from J, with 9 bases in between. This CDR3 contains 12 residues. CDR3 in DNA: TGTGCCAGCAGTGGGGGGCGGGATGAGCAGTTCATC. Its translation is CASSGGRDEQFI.

With respect to this clonotype: This may be a read error, as it is one base from a much larger clone. J is TRBJ2-1 and V is TRBV14; TRBD1 is a possible D gene (5 bases). This CDR3 comprises 14 residues. The V gene lost 4 bases and the J gene lost 8 bases, with 15 bases spanning the gap. Germline CDR1 reads SGHDN; CDR2 reads FVKESK. Here the CDR3 reads CASSPQGRADEQFF. Written as DNA, the CDR3 is TGTGCCAGCAGCCCTCAGGGAAGGGCGGATGAGCAGTTCTTC.

To note about this clonotype: The junction departs from the called germline gene at one end, perhaps through a read error. The chain links TRBV10-3 to TRBJ2-7, with 16 bases that match TRBD2. The germline gives CDR1 ENHRY, CDR2 SYGVKD. The CDR3 extends over 19 amino acids. The CDR3 is CVITRRSGLAGGFSYEQYF. CDR3 coding DNA: TGTGTCATCACCAGACGATCGGGACTAGCGGGGGGGTTCTCCTACGAGCAGTACTTC.

Ten or more counts support this clonotype. V is TRBV7-2 and J is TRBJ2-1; TRBD1 is a possible D gene (6 bases). Trimming removed 4 bases at V and 1 base at J, with 14 bases between. Germline loops: CDR1 SGHTA, CDR2 FQGNSA. This CDR3 is 16 amino acids long. CDR3 amino acids: CASSSGQGWSYNEQFF. CDR3 coding DNA: TGTGCCAGCAGCTCTGGGCAGGGGTGGTCCTACAATGAGCAGTTCTTC. The whole variable domain, remainder taken from reference TRBV7-2 and TRBJ2-1, is GAGVSQSPSNKVTEKGKDVELRCDPISGHTALYWYRQSLGQGLEFLIYFQGNSAPDKSGLPSDRFSAERTGGSVSTLTIQRTQQEDSAVYLCASSSGQGWSYNEQFFGPGTRLTVL.

Points on this clonotype: A read error may explain this, as a much larger clone is one base away. This chain joins TRBV6-5 and TRBJ2-1, with 7 bases aligning to TRBD2. The germline CDR1 and CDR2 sequences are MNHEY and SVGAGI. The CDR3 is 13 amino acids. V lost 5 bases and J lost 9; bases outside the gene matches: 7. CDR3 DNA sequence: TGTGCCAGCAGTCCCCTTACGGGGGGTGAGCAGTTCTTC. Its protein is CASSPLTGGEQFF.

As regards this clonotype: The germline gene is not matched at one end of the junction; a read error may be the cause. The V and J genes are TRBV15 and TRBJ2-7; possibly TRBD2 for D (5 bases). The CDR3 loop spans 16 amino acids. The germline V gene encodes CDR1 LNHNV and CDR2 YYDKDF (reference sequence). Here the CDR3 reads CASSREPEVGDGEQYF. In nucleotides, the CDR3 is TGTGCCAGCAGCAGAGAACCGGAGGTTGGGGATGGCGAGCAGTACTTC. The full variable domain, completed using reference TRBV15 and TRBJ2-7, is DAMVIQNPRYQVTQFGKPVTLSCSQTLNHNVMYWYQQKSSQAPKLLFHYYDKDFNNEADTPDNFQSRRPNTSFCFLDIRSPGLGDTAMYLCASSREPEVGDGEQYFGPGTRLTVT.

A note on this clonotype: At one of its ends the junction is not consistent with the germline gene, which may arise from a read error. The rearrangement links TRBV5-1 to TRBJ2-2; TRBD2 might be the D (5 bases). This CDR3 comprises 14 residues. The germline V gene encodes CDR1 SGHRS and CDR2 YFSETQ. The CDR3 DNA sequence: TGCGCCAGCAGCTTATCAGCGAAGACCGGGGAGCTCTTTTTT. Protein product: CASSLSAKTGELFF. Together with reference TRBV5-1 and TRBJ2-2, the CDR3 gives the full variable domain: KAGVTQTPRYLIKTRGQQVTLSCSPISGHRSVSWYQQTPGQGLQFLFEYFSETQRNKGNFPGRFSGRQFSNSRSEMNVSTLELGDSALYLCASSLSAKTGELFFGEGSRLTVL.

This clonotype is medium-sized by share. This sequence joins TRBV11-1 and TRBJ2-7, with D unclear. Deletions cut 4 bases from V and 3 bases from J, with 19 bases between. Germline assignment: CDR1 SGHAT and CDR2 FQDESV (reference sequence). This CDR3 comprises 16 residues. The CDR3 region has the DNA TGTGCCAGCAGCTCAAGAGGCTCTTTCAGCCTCTACGAGCAGTACTTC. Protein product: CASSSRGSFSLYEQYF.

V gene TRBV6-1 combines with J gene TRBJ2-1, with D possibly matching TRBD2 (6 bases). CDR1 MNHNS and CDR2 SASEGT come from the germline V gene. There are 14 residues in the CDR3. With 10 bases removed from V and 9 bases from J, the gap between germline ends came to 22 bases. Here the CDR3 reads CATRAEGRRSEQFF. Written as DNA, the CDR3 is TGTGCCACCAGGGCGGAGGGCCGAAGGAGTGAGCAGTTCTTC.

Notes on this clonotype: The junction differs from germline at one of its ends, possibly a read error. The V gene is TRBV6-5, the J gene TRBJ2-5; unclear D gene. Germline CDR1 is MNHEY and CDR2 is SVGAGI. This CDR3 is 13 amino acids long. The CDR3 DNA is TGTGCCGGCAGTCCAGAGGTCCAAGAGACCCAGTACTTC. Residues: CAGSPEVQETQYF.

The chain recombines TRBV7-8 with TRBJ2-7, with D possibly matching TRBD1 (9 bases). The CDR3 sequence is 20 residues long. The germline V and J ends were trimmed by 5 bases and 0 bases, with 29 bases remaining between them. The germline V gene has CDR1 SGHVS and CDR2 FQNEAQ. Written as DNA, the CDR3 is TGTGCCAGCAGCCTAGGTAGCGGGACAGGGACATGGAGGAGCTCCTACGAGCAGTACTTC. This gives the protein CASSLGSGTGTWRSSYEQYF.

Of note for this clonotype: One end of the junction is discordant with germline, which a read error may explain. This chain links TRBV30 with TRBJ2-7; TRBD1 aligns across 7 bases. CDR3 length: 15 amino acids. The V gene's germline CDR1 is GTSNPN and CDR2 SVGIG (reference sequence). CDR3 bases: TGTGCCTTGAGTGGACAGGATCTCAGTGGATCCGAGCAGTACTTC. This translates into CALSGQDLSGSEQYF. Variable domain in full (rest from reference TRBV30 and TRBJ2-7): SQTIHQWPATLVQPVGSPLSLECTVEGTSNPNLYWYRQAAGRGLQLLFYSVGIGQISSEVPQNLSASRPQDRQFILSSKKLLLSDSGFYLCALSGQDLSGSEQYFGPGTRLTVT.

Turning to this clonotype: Since the CDR3 does not end with the conserved phenylalanine or tryptophan, this likely comes from a read error. The rearrangement links TRBV10-3 to TRBJ2-7; D gene unclear. Germline V gene data show CDR1 as ENHRY and CDR2 as SYGVKD. The CDR3 loop spans 16 amino acids. The CDR3 spells CAFSERLVDRRNEQYY. The CDR3 DNA sequence: TGTGCCTTCAGCGAGAGGCTAGTGGACCGTCGGAACGAGCAGTACTAC.

V and J are TRBV12-3 or TRBV12-4 and TRBJ2-7; TRBD1 matches 8 bases. The CDR3 is made up of 15 amino acids. V lost 1 base, J lost 4 bases, and 6 bases stayed unmatched. The CDR3 loop is CASSLGQGTRYEQYF. CDR3 DNA sequence: TGTGCCAGCAGTTTAGGACAGGGGACCAGGTACGAGCAGTACTTC.

This chain links TRBV12-3 or TRBV12-4 with TRBJ2-3; perhaps D is TRBD1 or TRBD2 (5 bases each). V was shortened by 9 bases and J by 0 bases, with 13 bases between the two germline ends. This CDR3 region has 14 residues. The DNA for the CDR3 is TGTGCCAGTGGTGGGGGAGTGAGCACAGATACGCAGTATTTT. Translating gives CASGGGVSTDTQYF.

This clonotype was counted between two and nine times. The J gene is TRBJ2-6, the V gene TRBV6-2 or TRBV6-3; tentative D call: TRBD2 (5 bases). Germline V lookup: CDR1 MNHEY, CDR2 SVGEGT. This CDR3 region has 15 residues. Trimming cost V 5 bases and J 2 bases, with 10 bases left between them. The CDR3 sequence is CASSAGGAGANVLTF. DNA for the CDR3: TGTGCCAGCAGTGCCGGAGGAGCTGGGGCCAACGTCCTGACTTTC.